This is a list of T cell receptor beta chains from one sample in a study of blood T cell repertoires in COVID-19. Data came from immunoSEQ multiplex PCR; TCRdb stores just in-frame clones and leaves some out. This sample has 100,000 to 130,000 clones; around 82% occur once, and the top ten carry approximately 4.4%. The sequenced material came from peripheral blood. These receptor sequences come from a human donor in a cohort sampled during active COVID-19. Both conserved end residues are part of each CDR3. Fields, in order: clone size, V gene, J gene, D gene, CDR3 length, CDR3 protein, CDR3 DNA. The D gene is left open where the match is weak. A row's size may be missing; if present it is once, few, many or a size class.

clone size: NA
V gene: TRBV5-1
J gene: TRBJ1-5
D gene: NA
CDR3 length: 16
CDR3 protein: CASSLGVGALGQPQHF
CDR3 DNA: TGCGCCAGCAGCTTGGGTGTAGGGGCCCTCGGTCAGCCCCAGCATTTT

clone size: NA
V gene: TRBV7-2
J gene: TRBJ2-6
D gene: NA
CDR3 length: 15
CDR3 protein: CASSSTGSGANVLTF
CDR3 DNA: TGTGCCAGCAGCTCCACGGGCTCTGGGGCCAACGTCCTGACTTTC

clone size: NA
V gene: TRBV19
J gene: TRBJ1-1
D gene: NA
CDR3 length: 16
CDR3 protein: CATRVSDLIMNTEAFF
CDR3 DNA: TGTGCCACTAGGGTGAGTGACTTGATCATGAACACTGAAGCTTTCTTT

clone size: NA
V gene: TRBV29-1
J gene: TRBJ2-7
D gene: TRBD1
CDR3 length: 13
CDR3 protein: CSVGQGASYEQYF
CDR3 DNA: TGCAGCGTAGGACAGGGGGCCTCCTACGAGCAGTACTTC

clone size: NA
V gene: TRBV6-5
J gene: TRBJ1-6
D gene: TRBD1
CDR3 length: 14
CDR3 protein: CASSYRDRNSPLHF
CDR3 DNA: TGTGCCAGCAGTTACCGGGACAGGAATTCACCCCTCCACTTT

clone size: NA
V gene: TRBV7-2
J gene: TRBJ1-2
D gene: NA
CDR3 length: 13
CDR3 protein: CASSLAGIFIYTF
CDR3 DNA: TGTGCCAGCAGCTTAGCCGGGATTTTTATCTACACCTTC

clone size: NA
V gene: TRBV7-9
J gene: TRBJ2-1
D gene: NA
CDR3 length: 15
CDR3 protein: CASSLGGSSINEQFF
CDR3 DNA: TGTGCCAGCAGCTTAGGGGGCTCATCGATCAATGAGCAGTTCTTC

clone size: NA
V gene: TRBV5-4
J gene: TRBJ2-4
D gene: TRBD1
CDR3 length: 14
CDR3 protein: CASSWGQGGNIQYF
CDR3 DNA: TGTGCCAGCAGTTGGGGACAGGGGGGAAACATTCAGTACTTC

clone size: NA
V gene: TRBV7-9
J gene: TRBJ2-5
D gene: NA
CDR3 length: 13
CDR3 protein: CASSFSSQETQYF
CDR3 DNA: TGTGCCAGCAGCTTTAGTAGCCAAGAGACCCAGTACTTC

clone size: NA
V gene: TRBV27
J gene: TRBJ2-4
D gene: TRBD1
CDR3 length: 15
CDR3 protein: CASSFQTGAKNIQYF
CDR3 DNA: TGTGCCAGCAGTTTTCAGACAGGGGCCAAAAACATTCAGTACTTC

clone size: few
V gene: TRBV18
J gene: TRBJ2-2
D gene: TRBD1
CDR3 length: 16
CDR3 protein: CASSPKGGGEAGELFF
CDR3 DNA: TGTGCCAGCTCACCAAAAGGGGGCGGAGAGGCCGGGGAGCTGTTTTTT

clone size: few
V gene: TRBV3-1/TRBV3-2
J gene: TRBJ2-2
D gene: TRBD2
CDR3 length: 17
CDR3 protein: CASSQALGGWNTGELFF
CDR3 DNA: TGTGCCAGCAGCCAAGCATTGGGGGGGTGGAACACCGGGGAGCTGTTTTTT

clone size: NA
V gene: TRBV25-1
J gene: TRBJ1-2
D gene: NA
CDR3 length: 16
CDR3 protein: CASSKKPPGSHDGYTF
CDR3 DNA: TGTGCCAGCAGTAAAAAACCTCCCGGGAGCCACGATGGCTACACCTTC

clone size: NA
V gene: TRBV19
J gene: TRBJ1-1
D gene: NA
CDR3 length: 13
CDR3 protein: CASSIQQGAEAFF
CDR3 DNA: TGTGCCAGTAGTATTCAACAGGGTGCTGAAGCTTTCTTT

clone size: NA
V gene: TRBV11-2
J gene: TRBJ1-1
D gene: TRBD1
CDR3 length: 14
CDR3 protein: CASKKQGASTEAFF
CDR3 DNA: TGTGCCAGCAAGAAACAGGGGGCGAGCACTGAAGCTTTCTTT

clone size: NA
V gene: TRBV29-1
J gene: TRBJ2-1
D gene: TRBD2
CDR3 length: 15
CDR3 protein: CSVEGGGTNYNEQFF
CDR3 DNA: TGCAGCGTTGAAGGGGGGGGGACTAACTACAATGAGCAGTTCTTC

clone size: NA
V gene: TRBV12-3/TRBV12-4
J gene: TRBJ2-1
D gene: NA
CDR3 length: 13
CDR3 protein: CASSLGRENEQFF
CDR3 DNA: TGTGCCAGCAGTTTAGGCAGGGAAAATGAGCAGTTCTTC

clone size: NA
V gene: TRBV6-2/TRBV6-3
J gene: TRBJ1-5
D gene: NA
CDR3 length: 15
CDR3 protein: CASSLPRGSNQPQHF
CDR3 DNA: TGTGCCAGCAGCTTACCCAGGGGAAGCAATCAGCCCCAGCATTTT

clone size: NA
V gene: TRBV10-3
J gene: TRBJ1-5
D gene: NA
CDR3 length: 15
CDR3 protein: CATAQSMNSNQPQHF
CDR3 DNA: TGTGCCACCGCCCAGTCAATGAATAGCAATCAGCCCCAGCATTTT

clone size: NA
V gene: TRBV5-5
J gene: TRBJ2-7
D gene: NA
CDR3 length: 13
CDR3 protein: CASIDGQTYEQYF
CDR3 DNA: TGTGCCAGCATTGACGGACAGACCTACGAGCAGTACTTC

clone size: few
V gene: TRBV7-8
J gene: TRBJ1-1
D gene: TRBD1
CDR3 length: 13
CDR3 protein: CASGGQGITEAFF
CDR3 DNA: TGTGCCAGCGGGGGACAGGGGATCACTGAAGCTTTCTTT

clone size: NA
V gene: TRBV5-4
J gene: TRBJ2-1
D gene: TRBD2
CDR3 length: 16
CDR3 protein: CASSLAPASGYNEQFF
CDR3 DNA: TGTGCCAGCAGCTTGGCCCCGGCTAGCGGCTACAATGAGCAGTTCTTC

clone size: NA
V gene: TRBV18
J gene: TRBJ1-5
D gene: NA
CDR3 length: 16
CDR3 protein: CASSPLAGAINQPQHF
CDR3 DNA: TGTGCCAGCTCACCACTGGCGGGGGCCATCAATCAGCCCCAGCATTTT

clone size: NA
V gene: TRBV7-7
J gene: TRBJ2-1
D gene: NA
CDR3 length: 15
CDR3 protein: CASSLIQGNHNEQFF
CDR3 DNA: TGTGCCAGCAGCTTAATCCAGGGGAACCACAATGAGCAGTTCTTC

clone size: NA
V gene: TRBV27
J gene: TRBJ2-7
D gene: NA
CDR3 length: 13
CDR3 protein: CASSERSGYEQYF
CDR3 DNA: TGTGCCAGCAGTGAGCGGAGCGGCTACGAGCAGTACTTC

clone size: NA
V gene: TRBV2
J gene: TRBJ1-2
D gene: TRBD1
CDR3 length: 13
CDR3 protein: CATTQGEKGGYTF
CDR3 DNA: TGTGCCACCACGCAGGGGGAAAAGGGTGGCTACACCTTC

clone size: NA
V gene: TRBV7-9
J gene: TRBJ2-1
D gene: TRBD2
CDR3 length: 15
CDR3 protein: CASSSTSALSNEQFF
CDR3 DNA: TGTGCCAGCAGCTCAACTAGCGCTCTGAGCAATGAGCAGTTCTTC

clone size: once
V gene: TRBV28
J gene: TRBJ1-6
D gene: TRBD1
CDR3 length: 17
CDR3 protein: CASSSGQGSTYNSPLHF
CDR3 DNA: TGTGCCAGCAGTTCCGGACAGGGGAGCACCTATAATTCACCCCTCCACTTT

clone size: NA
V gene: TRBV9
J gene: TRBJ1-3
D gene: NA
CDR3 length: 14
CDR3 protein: CASSPGNAGNTIYF
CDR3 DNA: TGTGCCAGCAGCCCAGGGAACGCTGGAAACACCATATATTTT